This TCR beta chain comes out of a study of T cell responses to AZD1222 COVID-19 vaccine. Measured with immunoSEQ multiplex PCR; TCRdb has only the in-frame clones, and not every one. Of 95,000 to 100,000 clones listed, less than 95% are singletons. Germline CDR1 reads LGHDT; CDR2 reads YNNKEL (reference sequence). There are 16 residues in the CDR3. J was trimmed by 4 bases and V by 0 bases; bases with no gene match: 4. The J gene is TRBJ1-4, the V gene TRBV3-1 (or the pseudogene TRBV3-2); 8 nucleotides align to TRBD1. This TCR derives from an adult in good health. The material was peripheral blood, obtained on day 0 of AZD1222 vaccination. CDR3 nucleotides: TGTGCCAGCAGCCAAGATTGGACAGGGAGTAATGAAAAACTGTTTTTT. This codes for CASSQDWTGSNEKLFF.